These 5 T cell receptor beta chains were all obtained from the same sample, sequenced in a study of Graves' ophthalmopathy and Graves' hyperthyroidism. Using RNA transcripts, the TCR beta CDR3 regions were amplified. Amplification began with first-round RT-PCR using HTBI primers, then second-round multiplex PCR was performed. TCRdb fed the multiplex PCR reads into MiXCR, producing one record per CDR3 protein. The sample has 45,000 to 60,000 distinct CDR3 sequences, roughly 46% seen once. Sequencing was done on a sample of peripheral blood. The receptors here all came from an adult woman with Graves' ophthalmopathy.

This clonotype has a count of ten or more. The chain combines TRBV7-9 with TRBJ2-6; TRBD2 agrees at 10 bases. CDR3 size: 18 residues. The junction had 9 bases not matched to a gene; V was cut back by 5 bases and J by 2 bases. Looked up from germline, CDR1 is SEHNR and CDR2 is FQNEAQ (reference sequence). In DNA, the CDR3 is TGTGCCAGCAGCGTCGTCGGGCTAGCGGGAGCTGGGGCCAACGTCCTGACTTTC. Encoded protein: CASSVVGLAGAGANVLTF.

The rearrangement joins TRBV6-6 to TRBJ2-6; D is unclear. This CDR3 contains 8 residues. V lost 5 bases and J lost 17, with 4 bases in between. In germline, CDR1 is MNHNY, CDR2 SVGAGI (reference sequence). CDR3 loop: CASSPLTF. The CDR3 DNA is TGTGCCAGCAGTCCTTTGACTTTC.

In this sample, this clonotype turned up many times. J is TRBJ1-5 and V is TRBV7-8; D not certain. The germline V gene encodes CDR1 SGHVS and CDR2 FQNEAQ. The germline V and J ends were trimmed by 5 bases and 0 bases, with 11 bases remaining between them. The CDR3 length is 15 residues. CDR3: CASSPGRLSNQPQHF. The CDR3 nucleotides are TGTGCCAGCAGCCCCGGGAGACTTAGCAATCAGCCCCAGCATTTT.

This clonotype was recorded a few times. V is TRBV4-3 and J is TRBJ2-3; 10 nucleotides line up with TRBD1. Germline V lookup: CDR1 LGHNA, CDR2 YSLEER. CDR3 size: 17 residues. V lost 0 bases, J lost 5 bases, and 8 bases stayed unmatched. The CDR3 DNA reads as TGCGCCAGCAGCCAAGAAAAGGACAGGGGGTCTGGAGATACGCAGTATTTT. Translated, it gives CASSQEKDRGSGDTQYF.

This clonotype is medium-sized. The chain uses TRBV25-1 and TRBJ2-7, with a possible D match to TRBD2 (6 bases). This CDR3 spans 14 amino acids. V was trimmed by 5 bases and J by 5 bases, leaving 16 bases between them. CDR1 is MGHDK, CDR2 SYGVNS, per germline. The CDR3 nucleotides are TGTGCCAGCAGTCCGGGACTGGTCTACCACGAGCAGTACTTC. It is translated as CASSPGLVYHEQYF.